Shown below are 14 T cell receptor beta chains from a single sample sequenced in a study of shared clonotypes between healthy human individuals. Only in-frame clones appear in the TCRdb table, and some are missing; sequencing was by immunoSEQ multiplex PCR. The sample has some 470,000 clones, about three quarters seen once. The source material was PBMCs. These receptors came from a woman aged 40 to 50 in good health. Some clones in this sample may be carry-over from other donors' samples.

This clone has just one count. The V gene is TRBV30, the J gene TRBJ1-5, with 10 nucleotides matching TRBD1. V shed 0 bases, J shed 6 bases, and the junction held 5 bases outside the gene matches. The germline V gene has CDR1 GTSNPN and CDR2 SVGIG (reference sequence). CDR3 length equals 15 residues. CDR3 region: CAWSVPTGGGQPQHF. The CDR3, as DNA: TGTGCCTGGAGTGTACCGACAGGGGGCGGTCAGCCCCAGCATTTT.

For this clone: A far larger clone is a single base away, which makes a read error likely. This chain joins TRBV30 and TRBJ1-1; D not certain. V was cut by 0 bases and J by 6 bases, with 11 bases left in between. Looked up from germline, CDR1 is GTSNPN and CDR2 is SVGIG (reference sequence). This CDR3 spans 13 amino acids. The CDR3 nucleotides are TGTGCCTGGAGTGTGAGTTTTGGCGCTGAAGCTTTCTTT. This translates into CAWSVSFGAEAFF.

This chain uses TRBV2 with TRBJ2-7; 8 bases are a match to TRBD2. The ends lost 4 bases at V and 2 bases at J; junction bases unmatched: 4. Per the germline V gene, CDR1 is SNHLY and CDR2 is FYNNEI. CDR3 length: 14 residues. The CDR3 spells CASSASGGPYEQYF. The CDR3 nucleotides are TGTGCCAGCAGTGCCAGCGGGGGCCCCTACGAGCAGTACTTC.

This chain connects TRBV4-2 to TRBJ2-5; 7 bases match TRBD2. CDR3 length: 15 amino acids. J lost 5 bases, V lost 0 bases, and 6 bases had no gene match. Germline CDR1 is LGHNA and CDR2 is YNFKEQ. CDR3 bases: TGTGCCAGCAGCCAAGAAGGGCGGGGGTTCGAGACCCAGTACTTC. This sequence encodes CASSQEGRGFETQYF.

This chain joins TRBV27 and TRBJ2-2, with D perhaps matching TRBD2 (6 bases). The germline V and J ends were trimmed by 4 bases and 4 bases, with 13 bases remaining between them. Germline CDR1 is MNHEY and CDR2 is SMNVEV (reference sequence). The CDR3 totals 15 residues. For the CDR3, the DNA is TGTGCCAGCAGTTCCCCCGGGACTTCCACCGGGGAGCTGTTTTTT. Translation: CASSSPGTSTGELFF.

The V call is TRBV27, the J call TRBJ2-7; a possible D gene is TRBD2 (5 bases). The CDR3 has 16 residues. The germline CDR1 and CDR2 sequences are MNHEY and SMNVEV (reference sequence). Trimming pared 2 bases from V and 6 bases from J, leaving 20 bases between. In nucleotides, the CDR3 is TGTGCCAGCAGTTTAATAGGAGGAGTAGATGTGGCCGAGCAGTACTTC. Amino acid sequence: CASSLIGGVDVAEQYF.

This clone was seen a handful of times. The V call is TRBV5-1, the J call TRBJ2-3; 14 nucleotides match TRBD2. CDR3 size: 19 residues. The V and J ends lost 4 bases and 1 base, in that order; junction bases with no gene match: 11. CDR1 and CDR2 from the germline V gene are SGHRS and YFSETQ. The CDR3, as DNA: TGCGCCAGCAGCATGGAAGGGACTAGCGGGGGACTGCGCACAGATACGCAGTATTTT. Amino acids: CASSMEGTSGGLRTDTQYF.

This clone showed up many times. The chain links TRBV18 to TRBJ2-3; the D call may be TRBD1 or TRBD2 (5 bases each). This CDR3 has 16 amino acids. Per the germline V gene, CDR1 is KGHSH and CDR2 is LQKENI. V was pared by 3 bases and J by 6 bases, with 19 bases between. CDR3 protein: CASSPTGTPEVDTQYF. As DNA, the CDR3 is TGTGCCAGCTCACCCACCGGGACCCCGGAGGTGGATACGCAGTATTTT. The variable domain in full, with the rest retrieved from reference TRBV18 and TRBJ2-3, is NAGVMQNPRHLVRRRGQEARLRCSPMKGHSHVYWYRQLPEEGLKFMVYLQKENIIDESGMPKERFSAEFPKEGPSILRIQQVVRGDSAAYFCASSPTGTPEVDTQYFGPGTRLTVL.

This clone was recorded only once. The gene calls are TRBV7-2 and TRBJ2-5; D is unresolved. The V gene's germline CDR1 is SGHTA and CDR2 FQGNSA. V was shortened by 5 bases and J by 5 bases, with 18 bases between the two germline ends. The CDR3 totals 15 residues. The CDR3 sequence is CASSAIRNSGETQYF. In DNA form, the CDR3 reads TGTGCCAGCAGCGCCATACGGAACTCCGGGGAGACCCAGTACTTC.

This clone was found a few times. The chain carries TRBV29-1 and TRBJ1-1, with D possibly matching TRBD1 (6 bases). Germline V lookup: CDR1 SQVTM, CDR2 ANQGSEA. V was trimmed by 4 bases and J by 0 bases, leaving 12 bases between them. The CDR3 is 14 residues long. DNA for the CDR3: TGCAGCGTTGGAAGGACAGCCATGAACACTGAAGCTTTCTTT. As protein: CSVGRTAMNTEAFF. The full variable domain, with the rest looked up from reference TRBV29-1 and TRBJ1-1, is SAVISQKPSRDICQRGTSLTIQCQVDSQVTMMFWYRQQPGQSLTLIATANQGSEATYESGFVIDKFPISRPNLTFSTLTVSNMSPEDSSIYLCSVGRTAMNTEAFFGQGTRLTVV.

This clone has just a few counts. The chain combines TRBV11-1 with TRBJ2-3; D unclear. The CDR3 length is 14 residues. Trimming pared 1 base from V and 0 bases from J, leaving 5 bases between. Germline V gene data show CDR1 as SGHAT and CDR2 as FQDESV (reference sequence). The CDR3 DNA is TGTGCCAGCAGCTTAGTCATTAGCACAGATACGCAGTATTTT. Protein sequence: CASSLVISTDTQYF. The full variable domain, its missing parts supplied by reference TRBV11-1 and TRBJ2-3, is EAEVAQSPRYKITEKSQAVAFWCDPISGHATLYWYRQILGQGPELLVQFQDESVVDDSQLPKDRFSAERLKGVDSTLKIQPAELGDSAMYLCASSLVISTDTQYFGPGTRLTVL.

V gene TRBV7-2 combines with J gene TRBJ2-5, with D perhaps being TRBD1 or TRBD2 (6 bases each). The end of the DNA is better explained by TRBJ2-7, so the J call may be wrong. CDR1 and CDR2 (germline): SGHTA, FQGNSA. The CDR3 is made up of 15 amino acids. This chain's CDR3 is CASSREGGGPYEQYF. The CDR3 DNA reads TGTGCCAGCAGCCGTGAGGGGGGAGGCCCCTACGAGCAGTACTTC.

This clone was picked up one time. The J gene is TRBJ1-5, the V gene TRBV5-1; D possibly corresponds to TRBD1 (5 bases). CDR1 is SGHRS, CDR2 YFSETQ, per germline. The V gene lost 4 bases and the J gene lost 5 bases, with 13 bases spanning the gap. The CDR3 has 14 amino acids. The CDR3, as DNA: TGCGCCAGCAGCGACGGGACCCCGGATCAGCCCCAGCATTTT. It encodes CASSDGTPDQPQHF.

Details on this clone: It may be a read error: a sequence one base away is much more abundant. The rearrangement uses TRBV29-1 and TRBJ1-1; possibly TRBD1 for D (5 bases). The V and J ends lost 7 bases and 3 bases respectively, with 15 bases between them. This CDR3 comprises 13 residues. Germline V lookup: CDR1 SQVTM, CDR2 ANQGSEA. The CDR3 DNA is TGCAGCGCATCGACAGTCATGGACACTGAAGCTTTCTTT. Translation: CSASTVMDTEAFF.